A selection of T cell receptor beta chains follows, all from one sample in a study of cytomegalovirus exposure and HLA in healthy donors. The data were produced by immunoSEQ multiplex PCR, yet TCRdb's version contains in-frame clones alone and is incomplete. Here the sample spans over 150,000 clones, about 64% being singletons. The sample comprised PBMCs. These receptors were collected from a man aged 45-60 years in good health and CMV-seronegative. CDR3s include the opening cysteine and the closing phenylalanine or tryptophan. The order of the fields is J gene, D gene, clone size, V gene, CDR3 DNA, CDR3 protein. The D gene is left open where the match is weak. Size tells how often a clone was seen (once, few, many) or the class of an expanded clone, and some rows leave it out.

>TRBJ2-7|TRBD2|NA|TRBV5-1
TGCGCCAGCAGCCCACGGGCCCCCCCGACTAGCGGGGGGAAATACGAGCAGTACTTC
CASSPRAPPTSGGKYEQYF
>TRBJ1-2|NA|NA|TRBV13
TGTGCCAGCAGCCCACAAAACTATGGCTACACCTTC
CASSPQNYGYTF
>TRBJ1-1|TRBD1|NA|TRBV6-5
TGTGCCACCAGGACAGGGCGAACTGAAGCTTTCTTT
CATRTGRTEAFF
>TRBJ2-1|TRBD1|NA|TRBV2
TGTGCCAGCAGATTCGAGACAGGGGTCAATGAGCAGTTCTTC
CASRFETGVNEQFF
>TRBJ2-7|TRBD2|few|TRBV27
TGTGCCAGCAGTGGACTAGCGTCGGCCTACGAGCAGTACTTC
CASSGLASAYEQYF
>TRBJ1-5|NA|NA|TRBV5-8
TGTGCCAGCAGCCCTCGGACGGGAAGCAATCAGCCCCAGCATTTT
CASSPRTGSNQPQHF
>TRBJ2-7|TRBD1|NA|TRBV20-1
TGCAACCCGACAGGGAGCTACGAGCAGTACTTC
CNPTGSYEQYF
>TRBJ1-2|TRBD1|NA|TRBV6-5
TGTGCCAGCAGTTACCGAGGACAGGGGAACTATGGCTACACCTTC
CASSYRGQGNYGYTF
>TRBJ2-2|NA|NA|TRBV18
TGTGCCAGCTCACTCTTGGACACCCTGACCGGGGAGCTGTTTTTT
CASSLLDTLTGELFF
>TRBJ1-1|NA|NA|TRBV6-5
TGTGCCAGCAGTTACTCGAACGGGGGAGAGACTGAAGCTTTCTTT
CASSYSNGGETEAFF
>TRBJ1-1|TRBD1|NA|TRBV27
TGTGCCAGCAGTGGTCGGACAGGGAACACTGAAGCTTTCTTT
CASSGRTGNTEAFF
>TRBJ1-1|NA|once|TRBV5-6
TGTGCCAGCAGCTTGCAAGGGGGCACTGAAGCTTTCTTT
CASSLQGGTEAFF
>TRBJ2-5|TRBD1|NA|TRBV5-1
TGCGCCAGCAGCTTGGGGACAGGGCTAGAGACCCAGTACTTC
CASSLGTGLETQYF
>TRBJ1-4|NA|once|TRBV4-2
TGTGCCAGCAGCCACTTCCAAAGGAGGCCAAATGAAAAACTGTTTTTT
CASSHFQRRPNEKLFF
>TRBJ2-7|TRBD1|few|TRBV27
TGTGCCAGCAGTCCCGACAGGGGGCGCGAGCAGTACTTC
CASSPDRGREQYF
>TRBJ2-1|NA|once|TRBV9
TGTGCCAGCAGCATACAGGGCGCCGACAATGAGCAGTTCTTC
CASSIQGADNEQFF
>TRBJ1-5|TRBD1|NA|TRBV6-1
TGTGCCAGCACCCAAGGACAGGGTGGCAATCAGCCCCAGCATTTT
CASTQGQGGNQPQHF
>TRBJ1-4|TRBD1|NA|TRBV5-1
TGCGCCAGCAGCTCGACAGGGGGCGAAGCCTTCCAATGGGAAGAAAAACTGTTTTTT
CASSSTGGEAFQWEEKLFF
>TRBJ1-2|TRBD1|few|TRBV7-8
TGTGCCAGCAGCTTCGACAGGGGCGGCTACACCTTC
CASSFDRGGYTF
>TRBJ2-3|TRBD2|few|TRBV7-6
TGTGCCAGCAGCCCGACTAGCGCGGCAGATACGCAGTATTTT
CASSPTSAADTQYF
>TRBJ2-3|TRBD2|NA|TRBV6-1
TGTGCCAGCAGTGAGGCCCTTATTAGCGGGGCCCTCACAGATACGCAGTATTTT
CASSEALISGALTDTQYF
>TRBJ2-7|TRBD1|NA|TRBV19
TGTGCCAGTTCATTCTCCGGGACAGGGGCTACCTACGAGCAGTACTTC
CASSFSGTGATYEQYF
>TRBJ1-4|NA|NA|TRBV5-1
TGCGCCAGCAGCTTGACAGGGTTAGTGGAAAAACTGTTTTTT
CASSLTGLVEKLFF
>TRBJ2-1|NA|NA|TRBV6-5
TGTGCCAGCAGTTCCGGACAGCGTCGTGAGCAGTTCTTC
CASSSGQRREQFF
>TRBJ1-1|TRBD1|NA|TRBV18
TGTGCCAGCAAGACAGGGTTGAACACTGAAGCTTTCTTT
CASKTGLNTEAFF
>TRBJ1-4|NA|NA|TRBV28
TGTGCCAGCATGACACCTCGGGGTGAAAAACTGTTTTTT
CASMTPRGEKLFF
>TRBJ1-1|NA|NA|TRBV9
TGTGCCAGCAGCCATCCGCTCCATATGGGCATCAGATCTCGTACGGACACTGAAGCTTTCTTT
CASSHPLHMGIRSRTDTEAFF
>TRBJ1-6|NA|NA|TRBV6-1
TGTGCCAGCACCCTGCCCGGAGCACCCCTCCACTTT
CASTLPGAPLHF
>TRBJ2-5|TRBD1|once|TRBV5-4
TGTGCCAGCAGCACCCGGACAGGGGCAGGAGAGACCCAGTACTTC
CASSTRTGAGETQYF
>TRBJ2-7|TRBD1|NA|TRBV6-1
TGTGCCAGCAAGGGGGCCAGGGGGTACTACGAGCAGTACTTC
CASKGARGYYEQYF
>TRBJ2-3|TRBD2|NA|TRBV5-1
TGCGCCAGCAGCGCCTGGGGCGGGGGGAGCACAGATACGCAGTATTTT
CASSAWGGGSTDTQYF
>TRBJ2-7|TRBD2|NA|TRBV7-8
TGTGCCAGCAGCCCCCGCGGGGAGCGGGGCTTCTCCTACGAGCAGTACTTC
CASSPRGERGFSYEQYF
>TRBJ2-3|NA|NA|TRBV7-3
TGTGCCAGCAGCTTAGGGCAGGAACCAGATACGCAGTATTTT
CASSLGQEPDTQYF
>TRBJ2-7|TRBD1|NA|TRBV19
TGTGCCAGTAGTATTCCATCTCGGACAGGAGCCTACGAGCAGTACTTC
CASSIPSRTGAYEQYF
>TRBJ2-1|NA|NA|TRBV2
TGTGCCAGCAGCCGGACTCTCAACTACAATGAGCAGTTCTTC
CASSRTLNYNEQFF